What follows are 2 T cell receptor beta chains derived from one specimen sequenced in a study of blood T cell repertoires in COVID-19. The repertoire was sequenced with immunoSEQ multiplex PCR; TCRdb's copy has only in-frame clones and lacks some. The top ten hold roughly 1.1% of the sample, which has about 430,000 clones, 75% to 90% seen once. The specimen sequenced was PBMCs or T cells enriched from blood (not recorded which). The receptors were gathered from a man aged 25 to 45 who had recovered from COVID-19.

V and J are TRBV19 and TRBJ2-1; 13 nucleotides align to TRBD2. Trimming removed 4 bases from V and 6 bases from J; junction bases left unmatched: 6. There are 16 residues in the CDR3. Germline values: CDR1 LNHDA, CDR2 SQIVND (reference sequence). The CDR3 region is CASSKTSGRTTNEQFF. The CDR3 nucleotides read TGTGCCAGTAGTAAGACTAGCGGGAGGACTACCAATGAGCAGTTCTTC.

CDR3 residues: CASRLPGQQSPLHF. The CDR3 bases are TGTGCCAGCAGACTCCCGGGACAACAATCACCCCTCCACTTT. The chain recombines TRBV6-5 with TRBJ1-6; possibly TRBD1 for D (6 bases). The CDR3 runs 14 residues. Trimming pared 6 bases from V and 10 bases from J, leaving 16 bases between. The germline V gene encodes CDR1 MNHEY and CDR2 SVGAGI.